The rows below give T cell receptor beta chains drawn from one sample of a study of cytomegalovirus exposure and HLA in healthy donors. Only in-frame clones appear in the TCRdb table, and some are missing; sequencing was by immunoSEQ multiplex PCR. The profile shows around 130,000 clones, approximately 8.7% of them singletons. Sample: PBMCs. All receptors come from a man aged 40-49 years in good health and CMV-seronegative. Both conserved end residues are part of each CDR3. A D gene is named only where the DNA matches it firmly. Size tells how often a clone was seen (once, few, many) or the class of an expanded clone, and some rows leave it out.

TRBJ1-4 - - TRBV6-5 TGTGCCAGCAGTTATTCCGGACAGTCCCGAGAAAAACTGTTTTTT CASSYSGQSREKLFF
TRBJ1-1 few - TRBV11-2 TGTGCCAGCAGCTTAGGTTCGGCAGGACTCACTGAAGCTTTCTTT CASSLGSAGLTEAFF
TRBJ2-7 - - TRBV29-1 TGCAGCGTTGTATATTACGAGCAGTACTTC CSVVYYEQYF
TRBJ1-1 few - TRBV2 TGTGCCAGCAGTGATCTAGGACAGAAGGGTTCTGAAGCTTTCTTT CASSDLGQKGSEAFF
TRBJ2-7 - TRBD1 TRBV4-1 TGCGCCAGCAGCCAAGATGCCTCGACAGGGTTCGAGCAGTACTTC CASSQDASTGFEQYF
TRBJ2-3 few - TRBV9 TGTGCCAGCAGCGTAGGGCAGGGCGATACGCAGTATTTT CASSVGQGDTQYF
TRBJ1-2 few TRBD1 TRBV5-5 TGTGCCAGCAGAGGACAGGGGGCCGACTACACCTTC CASRGQGADYTF
TRBJ2-3 few TRBD1 TRBV25-1 TGTGCCAGCAGTGAATTCTGGACAGGGCAGTATTTT CASSEFWTGQYF
TRBJ2-5 - - TRBV5-6 TGTGCCAGCAGCTGGACGGAGGGGCTAGAGACCCAGTACTTC CASSWTEGLETQYF
TRBJ2-5 - TRBD2 TRBV27 TGTGCCAGCAGTTTATACCGGGGGGGGACCCAGTACTTC CASSLYRGGTQYF
TRBJ1-1 - - TRBV9 TGTGCCAGCAGCGGTGACAGTAGTGAAGCTTTCTTT CASSGDSSEAFF
TRBJ1-4 few - TRBV4-2 TGTGCCAGCAGCCAAGGCGAGGGGGAAGGACCTAATGAAAAACTGTTTTTT CASSQGEGEGPNEKLFF
TRBJ1-6 few - TRBV4-2 TGTGCCAGCAGCCAAGACGACAGGTTAAATTCACCCCTCCACTTT CASSQDDRLNSPLHF
TRBJ2-3 few - TRBV19 TGTGCCAGTAGAAGGGGGGGGCGCACAGATACGCAGTATTTT CASRRGGRTDTQYF
TRBJ2-7 - TRBD1 TRBV18 TGTGCCAGCTCACCCCGGGACAGTCCCTACGAGCAGTACTTC CASSPRDSPYEQYF
TRBJ1-4 few TRBD1 TRBV5-6 TGTGCCAGCAGCACCGGGACAGGGGCAACTAATGAAAAACTGTTTTTT CASSTGTGATNEKLFF
TRBJ2-7 few - TRBV6-5 TGTGCCAGCAGACCTTCGGACAGCCTAGACTACGAGCAGTACTTC CASRPSDSLDYEQYF